This T cell receptor beta chain is drawn from a study of blood T cell repertoires in COVID-19. As for the study in general: COVID-19 samples, acute and convalescent, were from the United States, Italy and Spain. Sample material is recorded as cDNA or gDNA derived from T cells, B-cell-depleted T cells, or PBMCs.

Germline loops: CDR1 SGDLS, CDR2 YYNGEE. The length of the CDR3 is 17 residues. J lost 5 bases, V lost 1 base, and 11 bases had no gene match. As originally analysed: Estimated nucleated cell counts came from reference gene primer amplification. Data came from immunoSEQ multiplex PCR; TCRdb stores just in-frame clones and leaves some out. That table is the source of V, J and clone size, and D and trimming were worked out from the DNA. The data contain some 260,000 clones, 70% to 90% of them singletons. The clonotype comes from a man older than 75 with acute or convalescent COVID-19. J is TRBJ2-1 and V is TRBV9; 8 bases align to TRBD1. Sequencing was carried out using peripheral blood. The CDR3 DNA is TGTGCCAGCAGCGTACAGGGGGCGCCTGCCACAAACAATGAGCAGTTCTTC. It encodes CASSVQGAPATNNEQFF. Together with reference TRBV9 and TRBJ2-1, the CDR3 gives the full variable domain: DSGVTQTPKHLITATGQRVTLRCSPRSGDLSVYWYQQSLDQGLQFLIQYYNGEERAKGNILERFSAQQFPDLHSELNLSSLELGDSALYFCASSVQGAPATNNEQFFGPGTRLTVL.